The 18 T cell receptor beta chains below all came from one sample that was sequenced in a study of T cells in Graves' hyperthyroidism and ophthalmopathy. TCR beta CDR3 regions were amplified from RNA. Researchers ran a first-round RT-PCR on the TCR CDR3 using the HTBI primer set. MiXCR was run by TCRdb on the multiplex PCR reads, yielding one entry per CDR3 protein. The sample has some 560,000 distinct CDR3 sequences, about 14% seen once; the top ten hold about 15%. Sequencing used blood. These receptors originate from a woman between 40 and 50 years old with Graves' hyperthyroidism.

The sample holds many counts of this clonotype. The chain combines TRBV5-1 with TRBJ2-1; D perhaps matches TRBD2 (5 bases). Trimming removed 4 bases at V and 0 bases at J, with 17 bases between. The CDR3 is 17 amino acids. CDR1 and CDR2 (germline): SGHRS, YFSETQ. The CDR3 nucleotides read TGCGCCAGCAGCCCTTTAGCGAGTCAAAACTCCTACAATGAGCAGTTCTTC. Translation: CASSPLASQNSYNEQFF.

This clonotype was observed many times. The chain carries TRBV15 and TRBJ2-2; D uncertain. Germline assignment: CDR1 LNHNV and CDR2 YYDKDF (reference sequence). V was cut by 1 base and J by 6 bases, with 6 bases left in between. The CDR3 contains 13 residues. The CDR3 protein is CATSRVVPGELFF. CDR3 DNA: TGTGCCACCAGCAGAGTCGTCCCCGGGGAGCTGTTTTTT. Supplemented by reference TRBV15 and TRBJ2-2, the full variable domain reads DAMVIQNPRYQVTQFGKPVTLSCSQTLNHNVMYWYQQKSSQAPKLLFHYYDKDFNNEADTPDNFQSRRPNTSFCFLDIRSPGLGDTAMYLCATSRVVPGELFFGEGSRLTVL.

This clonotype was seen ten or more times. This chain links TRBV20-1 with TRBJ2-5; 12 nucleotides align to TRBD2. There are 14 residues in the CDR3. CDR1 DFQATT and CDR2 SNEGSKA come from the germline V gene (reference sequence). The J segment lost 5 bases and the V segment lost 4 bases, leaving 5 bases of the junction unmatched. CDR3 nucleotide sequence: TGCAGTGCTAATCTAGCGGGAGGGCGGGAGACCCAGTACTTC. Translating it yields CSANLAGGRETQYF.

This rearrangement joins TRBV5-1 to TRBJ1-1, with 9 bases aligning to TRBD1. In germline, CDR1 is SGHRS, CDR2 YFSETQ. Germline trimming cut 2 bases from V and 0 bases from J; bases unmatched to any gene: 5. The CDR3 extends over 16 amino acids. CDR3 DNA: TGCGCCAGCAGCTTTGGACAGGGGCCCATGAACACTGAAGCTTTCTTT. It specifies CASSFGQGPMNTEAFF.

The chain couples TRBV6-1 to TRBJ2-3; D possibly corresponds to TRBD2 (5 bases). V was shortened by 6 bases and J by 3 bases, with 10 bases between the two germline ends. CDR3 length: 13 residues. Looked up from germline, CDR1 is MNHNS and CDR2 is SASEGT. The CDR3 DNA reads as TGTGCCAGCAGGAAAAGCGGAACAGATACGCAGTATTTT. Amino acids: CASRKSGTDTQYF.

This clonotype was counted at least ten times. This chain uses TRBV7-2 with TRBJ2-7, with 9 positions matching TRBD2. The CDR3 runs 15 residues. The V segment lost 1 base and the J segment 2 bases; nucleotides outside the gene matches: 3. Germline V lookup: CDR1 SGHTA, CDR2 FQGNSA. CDR3 protein: CASSLVASGAYEQYF. CDR3 bases: TGTGCCAGCAGCTTAGTGGCTAGCGGGGCCTACGAGCAGTACTTC.

This clonotype has only a few counts. The V call is TRBV19, the J call TRBJ2-5; no clear D. Germline CDR1 LNHDA, CDR2 SQIVND (reference sequence). Trimming shortened V by 2 bases and J by 7 bases, and 14 bases separated the two germline ends. The CDR3 is made up of 14 amino acids. DNA for the CDR3: TGTGCCAGTAGTATATCGCGCCAAAATCGGACCCAGTACTTC. It encodes CASSISRQNRTQYF.

The table lists this clonotype with many counts. V is TRBV28 and J is TRBJ2-7; possibly TRBD1 for D (6 bases). CDR1 MDHEN and CDR2 SYDVKM come from the germline V gene. The CDR3 has 14 residues. With 8 bases removed from V and 2 bases from J, the gap between germline ends came to 16 bases. CDR3 DNA: TGTGCCAGCGTTACAGGGTTTAGTCCCTACGAGCAGTACTTC. Translated: CASVTGFSPYEQYF.

This clonotype was counted ten times or more. The chain links TRBV5-1 to TRBJ2-3; D is unresolved. V shed 2 bases and J shed 1 base, with 8 bases lying between them. There are 14 residues in the CDR3. Germline V gene sequence: CDR1 SGHRS, CDR2 YFSETQ. The CDR3 loop reads CASSLQERTDTQYF. The CDR3 DNA reads as TGCGCCAGCAGCTTACAAGAACGCACAGATACGCAGTATTTT.

Turning to this clonotype: One base away lies a much larger clone, so this may be a sequencing read error. This rearrangement joins TRBV30 to TRBJ2-1; perhaps TRBD1 as D (6 bases). Germline V lookup: CDR1 GTSNPN, CDR2 SVGIG (reference sequence). The CDR3 sequence is 15 residues long. The CDR3 DNA follows: TGTGCCTGCCCCACCCTAGGGGGAATTAGTAATGAGCGGTTCTTC. Protein: CACPTLGGISNERFF.

This clonotype was found many times. The V and J genes are TRBV6-1 and TRBJ2-7; either TRBD1 or TRBD2 may supply D (5 bases each). Trimming removed 8 bases from V and 2 bases from J, with 13 bases in between. CDR1 is MNHNS, CDR2 SASEGT, per germline. The CDR3 spans 13 residues. The CDR3, as DNA: TGTGCCAGCGGAGGACACCAAGCCTACGAGCAGTACTTC. This encodes CASGGHQAYEQYF.

V gene TRBV7-9 combines with J gene TRBJ2-1; tentatively, D is TRBD1 or TRBD2 (5 bases each). The DNA matches TRBJ2-7 better at its end, which makes the J call doubtful. This CDR3 is built from 17 residues. Germline V gives CDR1 SEHNR, CDR2 FQNEAQ (reference sequence). CDR3 amino acids: CASSLFVVGTGYNEQYF. The DNA for the CDR3 is TGTGCCAGCAGCTTATTCGTAGTGGGGACGGGGTACAATGAGCAGTACTTC.

This clonotype has a count of ten or more. This chain joins TRBV12-3 or TRBV12-4 and TRBJ2-7, with TRBD1 matching 7 bases. The CDR3 contains 13 residues. After removal of 6 bases from V and 6 bases from J, the junction contained 8 bases not matched to a gene. The CDR3 coding sequence is TGTGCCAGCAGCCCCGGGACAGAAGGCGAGCAGTACTTC. Protein product: CASSPGTEGEQYF.

V and J are TRBV20-1 and TRBJ2-1; 11 nucleotides agree with TRBD2. The V gene's germline CDR1 is DFQATT and CDR2 SNEGSKA (reference sequence). The CDR3 is made up of 15 amino acids. V dropped 1 base and J dropped 6; count of bases not matched to a gene: 5. CDR3 amino acids: CSARGPSGRFNEQFF. The CDR3 DNA is TGCAGTGCTAGAGGCCCTAGCGGGAGGTTCAATGAGCAGTTCTTC.

This clonotype was detected ten times or more. Here the CDR3 DNA reads TGTGCCAGCAGTCCGGGAGGGGACTACAATGAGCAGTTCTTC. It translates to CASSPGGDYNEQFF. This chain links TRBV27 with TRBJ2-1, with 8 bases lining up with TRBD2. V shed 5 bases and J 3 bases; nucleotides not matched to a gene: 3. The CDR3 has 14 residues. Germline CDR1 and CDR2: MNHEY and SMNVEV (reference sequence).

There are many counts of this clonotype. The chain couples TRBV20-1 to TRBJ1-1, with 10 bases that match TRBD1. The CDR3 has 14 amino acids. The V gene end was trimmed by 3 bases and the J gene end by 6 bases; junction bases not matched to a gene: 7. The germline V gene has CDR1 DFQATT and CDR2 SNEGSKA (reference sequence). CDR3 protein: CSARDRGRLSEAFF. The CDR3 bases are TGCAGTGCTAGGGACAGGGGGAGGTTGTCTGAAGCTTTCTTT.

The chain links TRBV12-3 or TRBV12-4 to TRBJ2-3, with 12 bases aligning to TRBD2. The CDR3 totals 17 residues. V shed 3 bases and J 5 bases; nucleotides not matched to a gene: 9. The CDR3 DNA sequence: TGTGCCAGCAGTTTGACCCTAGCGGGAGGGCCGGGAGATACGCAGTATTTT. Amino acid sequence: CASSLTLAGGPGDTQYF.

This clonotype was detected a few times. The V call is TRBV14, the J call TRBJ2-2; D perhaps matches TRBD2 (6 bases). V lost 3 bases and J 0 bases, leaving 11 bases between the germline ends. The CDR3 contains 16 residues. In germline, CDR1 is SGHDN, CDR2 FVKESK. CDR3 DNA sequence: TGTGCCAGCAGCCAGAATCTAGCGTCGAACACCGGGGAGCTGTTTTTT. It codes for CASSQNLASNTGELFF.